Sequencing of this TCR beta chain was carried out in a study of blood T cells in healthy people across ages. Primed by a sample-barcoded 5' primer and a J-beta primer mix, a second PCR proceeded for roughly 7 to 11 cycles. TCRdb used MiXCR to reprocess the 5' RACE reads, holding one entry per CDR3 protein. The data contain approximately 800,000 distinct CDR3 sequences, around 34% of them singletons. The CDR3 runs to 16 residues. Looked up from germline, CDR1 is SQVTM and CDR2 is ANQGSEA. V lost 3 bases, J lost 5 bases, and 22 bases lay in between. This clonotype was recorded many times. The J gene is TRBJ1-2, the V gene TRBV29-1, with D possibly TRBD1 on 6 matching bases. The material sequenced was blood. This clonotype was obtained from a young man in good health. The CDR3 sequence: CSVEEEGGLLIYGYTF. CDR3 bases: TGCAGCGTTGAGGAGGAGGGGGGGCTTCTAATTTATGGCTACACCTTC.